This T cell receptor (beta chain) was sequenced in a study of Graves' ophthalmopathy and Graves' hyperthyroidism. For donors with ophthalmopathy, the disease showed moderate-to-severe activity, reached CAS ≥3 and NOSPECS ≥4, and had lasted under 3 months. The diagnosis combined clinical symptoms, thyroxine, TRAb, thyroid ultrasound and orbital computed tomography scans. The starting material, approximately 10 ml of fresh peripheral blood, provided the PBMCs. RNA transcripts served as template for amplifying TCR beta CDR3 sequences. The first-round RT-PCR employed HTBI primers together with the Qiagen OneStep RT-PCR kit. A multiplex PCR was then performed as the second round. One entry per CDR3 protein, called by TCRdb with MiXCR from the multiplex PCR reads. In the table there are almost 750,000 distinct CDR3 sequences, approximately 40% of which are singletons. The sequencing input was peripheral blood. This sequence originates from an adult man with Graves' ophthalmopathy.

The DNA of the CDR3 is TGTGCCAGTAGTATACGTGTTTTTAACACTGAAGCTTTCTTT. Its protein is CASSIRVFNTEAFF. The chain recombines TRBV19 with TRBJ1-1, with unresolved D. Trimming took off 2 bases at V and 2 bases at J, with 9 bases between the two ends. Germline V gene sequence: CDR1 LNHDA, CDR2 SQIVND (reference sequence). There are 14 residues in the CDR3.